This TCR beta chain was observed in a study of human T cells and chemical hapten exposure. At the level of the study: Investigators sensitized roughly 2 cm by roughly 2 cm of upper inner arm skin with 2% DPC.

In regard to this clonotype: Its antigen is currently unknown.

Stated time point: patch test 1, 2 weeks after DPC sensitization. Treatment noted: therapeutic diphenylcyclopropenone sensitization with weekly scalp DPC. Library construction involved attaching unique molecular identifiers to individual cDNA molecules, which allowed quantitative, reproducible TCR counting. One entry per CDR3 protein results from TCRdb running MiXCR on the RACE reads. Among fewer than 100,000 distinct CDR3 sequences, roughly 12% were seen once, and the ten largest hold approximately 2.1%. The length of the CDR3 is 15 residues. Germline V lookup: CDR1 SGHTA, CDR2 FQGNSA. The J segment lost 6 bases and the V segment lost 5 bases, leaving 5 bases of the junction unmatched. Overall study findings and caveats: Donors were affected by alopecia, so their immune reaction might vary from that of healthy individuals.

Sequenced here: whole blood, sampled in connection with sensitization to the hapten diphenylcyclopropenone (DPC). The chain is built from TRBV7-2 and TRBJ2-2, with 11 bases that match TRBD2. This clonotype was obtained from a middle-aged woman with alopecia areata. Some clones in this sample may be carry-over from other donors' samples. The CDR3: CASSLTSGVSGELFF. In DNA form, the CDR3 reads TGTGCCAGCAGCCTGACTAGCGGGGTCTCCGGGGAGCTGTTTTTT.